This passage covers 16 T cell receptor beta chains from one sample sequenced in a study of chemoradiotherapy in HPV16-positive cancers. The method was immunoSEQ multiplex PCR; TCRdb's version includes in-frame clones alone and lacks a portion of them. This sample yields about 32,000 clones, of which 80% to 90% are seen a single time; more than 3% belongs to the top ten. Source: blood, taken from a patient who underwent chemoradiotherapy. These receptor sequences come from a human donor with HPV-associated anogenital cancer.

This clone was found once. As DNA, the CDR3 is TGTGCCAGCAGCCCCACGGGGGGCGGTACCTACGAGCAGTACTTC. Amino acids: CASSPTGGGTYEQYF. This chain uses TRBV9 with TRBJ2-7, with a weak D call TRBD2 (7 bases). The CDR3 spans 15 residues. Germline V gives CDR1 SGDLS, CDR2 YYNGEE. Trimming removed 4 bases at V and 2 bases at J, with 16 bases between.

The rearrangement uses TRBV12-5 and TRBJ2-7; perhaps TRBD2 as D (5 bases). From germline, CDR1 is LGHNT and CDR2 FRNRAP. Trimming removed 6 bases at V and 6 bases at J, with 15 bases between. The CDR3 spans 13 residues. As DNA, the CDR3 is TGTGCTAGTGGCCCATTATCTCGGGGCGAGCAGTACTTC. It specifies CASGPLSRGEQYF.

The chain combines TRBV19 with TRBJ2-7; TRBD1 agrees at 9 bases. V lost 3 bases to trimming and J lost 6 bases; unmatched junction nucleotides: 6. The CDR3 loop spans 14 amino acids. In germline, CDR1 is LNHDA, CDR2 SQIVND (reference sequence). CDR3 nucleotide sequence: TGTGCCAGTAGTATTCTGGGACAGGGAAGCGAGCAGTACTTC. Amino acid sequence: CASSILGQGSEQYF.

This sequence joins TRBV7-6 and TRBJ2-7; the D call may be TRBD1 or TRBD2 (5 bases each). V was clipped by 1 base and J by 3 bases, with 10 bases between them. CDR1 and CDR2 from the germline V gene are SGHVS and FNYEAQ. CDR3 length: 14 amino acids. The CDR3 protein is CASSLEGRSYEQYF. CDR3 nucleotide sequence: TGTGCCAGCAGCTTAGAGGGACGGAGCTACGAGCAGTACTTC.

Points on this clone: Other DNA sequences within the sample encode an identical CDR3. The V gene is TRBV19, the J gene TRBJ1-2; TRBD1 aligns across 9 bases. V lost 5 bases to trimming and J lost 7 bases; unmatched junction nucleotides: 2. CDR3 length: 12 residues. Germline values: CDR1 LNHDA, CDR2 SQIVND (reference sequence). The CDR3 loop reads CASSPDRGGYTF. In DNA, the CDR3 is TGTGCCAGTAGTCCGGACAGGGGTGGCTACACCTTC.

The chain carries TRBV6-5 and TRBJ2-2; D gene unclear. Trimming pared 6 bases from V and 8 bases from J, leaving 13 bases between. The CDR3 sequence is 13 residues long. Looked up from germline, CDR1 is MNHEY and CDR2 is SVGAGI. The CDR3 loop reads CASRRSSVGELFF. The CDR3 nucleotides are TGTGCCAGCAGGAGGAGCTCGGTGGGGGAGCTGTTTTTT.

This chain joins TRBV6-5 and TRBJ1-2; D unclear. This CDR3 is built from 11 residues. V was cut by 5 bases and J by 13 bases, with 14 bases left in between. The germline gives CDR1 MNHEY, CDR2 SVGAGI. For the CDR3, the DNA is TGTGCCAGCAGTGAAAATGGTCCCTGCACCTTC. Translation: CASSENGPCTF.

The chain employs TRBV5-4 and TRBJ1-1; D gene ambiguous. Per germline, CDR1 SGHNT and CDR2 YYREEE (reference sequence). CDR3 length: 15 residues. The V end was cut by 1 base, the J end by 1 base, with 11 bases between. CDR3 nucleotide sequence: TGTGCCAGCAGCTTGAAGGGCAGGCCGAACACTGAAGCTTTCTTT. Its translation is CASSLKGRPNTEAFF.

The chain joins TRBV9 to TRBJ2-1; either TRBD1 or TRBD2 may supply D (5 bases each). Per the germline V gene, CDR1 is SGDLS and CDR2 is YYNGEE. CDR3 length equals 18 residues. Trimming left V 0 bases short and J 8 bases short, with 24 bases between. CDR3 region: CASSVGGVGIPTLDEQFF. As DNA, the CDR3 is TGTGCCAGCAGCGTAGGAGGGGTTGGAATACCCACCCTCGATGAGCAGTTCTTC.

This CDR3 is CAWSVGSYNEQFF. CDR3 sequence (DNA): TGTGCCTGGAGTGTTGGGTCCTACAATGAGCAGTTCTTC. This chain links TRBV30 with TRBJ2-1; D is ambiguous. The CDR3 has 13 amino acids. Germline values: CDR1 GTSNPN, CDR2 SVGIG (reference sequence). V lost 0 bases to trimming and J lost 1 base, with 4 bases between them.

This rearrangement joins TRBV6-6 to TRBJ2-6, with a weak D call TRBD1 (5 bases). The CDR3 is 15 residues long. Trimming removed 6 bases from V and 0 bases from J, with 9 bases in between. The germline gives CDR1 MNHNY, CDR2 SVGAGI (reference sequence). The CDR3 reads CASRTTASGANVLTF. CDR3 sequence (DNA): TGTGCCAGCAGGACGACAGCCTCTGGGGCCAACGTCCTGACTTTC.

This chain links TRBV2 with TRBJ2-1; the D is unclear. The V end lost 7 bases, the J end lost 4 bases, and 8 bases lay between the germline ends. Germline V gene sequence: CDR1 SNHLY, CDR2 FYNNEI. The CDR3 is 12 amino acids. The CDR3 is CASKEGYNEQFF. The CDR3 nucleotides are TGTGCCAGCAAGGAAGGGTACAATGAGCAGTTCTTC.

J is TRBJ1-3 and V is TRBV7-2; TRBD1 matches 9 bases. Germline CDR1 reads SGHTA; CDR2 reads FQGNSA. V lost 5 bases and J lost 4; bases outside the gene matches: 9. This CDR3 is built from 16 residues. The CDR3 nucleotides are TGTGCCAGCAGCGTTACCGGGACAGGGCACGGAAACACCATATATTTT. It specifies CASSVTGTGHGNTIYF.

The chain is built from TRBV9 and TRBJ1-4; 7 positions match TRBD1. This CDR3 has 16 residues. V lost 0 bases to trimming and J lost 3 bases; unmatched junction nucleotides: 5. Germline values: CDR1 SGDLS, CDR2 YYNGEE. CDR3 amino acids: CASSVGPGQSNEKLFF. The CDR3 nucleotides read TGTGCCAGCAGCGTAGGGCCGGGACAGTCTAATGAAAAACTGTTTTTT.

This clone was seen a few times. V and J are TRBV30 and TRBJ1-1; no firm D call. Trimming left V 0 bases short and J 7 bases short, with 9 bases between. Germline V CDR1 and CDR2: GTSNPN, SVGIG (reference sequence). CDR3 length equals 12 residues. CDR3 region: CAWSVQGLEAFF. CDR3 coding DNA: TGTGCCTGGAGTGTACAAGGACTTGAAGCTTTCTTT. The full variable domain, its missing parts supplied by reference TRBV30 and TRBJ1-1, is SQTIHQWPATLVQPVGSPLSLECTVEGTSNPNLYWYRQAAGRGLQLLFYSVGIGQISSEVPQNLSASRPQDRQFILSSKKLLLSDSGFYLCAWSVQGLEAFFGQGTRLTVV.

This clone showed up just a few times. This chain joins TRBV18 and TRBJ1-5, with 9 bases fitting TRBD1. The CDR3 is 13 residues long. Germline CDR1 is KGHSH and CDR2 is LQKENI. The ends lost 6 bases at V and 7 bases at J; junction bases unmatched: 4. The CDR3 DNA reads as TGTGCCAGCTCCCCTGGACAGGGGCAGCCCCAGCATTTT. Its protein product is CASSPGQGQPQHF.